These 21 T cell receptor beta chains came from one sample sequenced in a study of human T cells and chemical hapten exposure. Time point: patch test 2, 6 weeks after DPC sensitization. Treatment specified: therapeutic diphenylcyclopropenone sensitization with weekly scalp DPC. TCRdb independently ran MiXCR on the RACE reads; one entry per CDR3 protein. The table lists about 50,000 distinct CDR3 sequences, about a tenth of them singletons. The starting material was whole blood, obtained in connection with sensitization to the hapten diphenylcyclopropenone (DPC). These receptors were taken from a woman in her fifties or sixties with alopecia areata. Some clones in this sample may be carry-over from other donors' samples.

CDR3 DNA sequence: TGTGCCAGCTCACCTATAGAGGGAGGCGGCAATCAGCCCCAGCATTTT. Residues: CASSPIEGGGNQPQHF. This chain uses TRBV18 with TRBJ1-5; D gene ambiguous. The CDR3 extends over 16 amino acids. Trimming took off 3 bases at V and 2 bases at J, with 14 bases between the two ends. The V gene's germline CDR1 is KGHSH and CDR2 LQKENI.

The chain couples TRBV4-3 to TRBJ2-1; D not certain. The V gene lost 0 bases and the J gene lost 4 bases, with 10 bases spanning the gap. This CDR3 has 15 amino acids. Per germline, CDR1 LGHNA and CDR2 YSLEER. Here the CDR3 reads CASSQDSGPYNEQFF. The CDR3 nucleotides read TGCGCCAGCAGCCAAGATAGTGGTCCTTACAATGAGCAGTTCTTC.

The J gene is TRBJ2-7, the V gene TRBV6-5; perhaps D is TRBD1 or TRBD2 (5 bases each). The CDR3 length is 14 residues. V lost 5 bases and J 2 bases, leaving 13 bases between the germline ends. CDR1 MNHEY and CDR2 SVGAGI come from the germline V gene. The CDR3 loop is CASSTGRAAYEQYF. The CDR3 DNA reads TGTGCCAGCAGTACGGGGCGGGCCGCCTACGAGCAGTACTTC.

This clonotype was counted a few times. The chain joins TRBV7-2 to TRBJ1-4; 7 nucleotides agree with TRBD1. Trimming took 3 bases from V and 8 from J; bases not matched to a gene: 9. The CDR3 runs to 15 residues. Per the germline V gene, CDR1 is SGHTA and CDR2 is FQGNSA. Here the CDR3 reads CASSLTGTLGEKLFF. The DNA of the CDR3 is TGTGCCAGCAGCTTGACAGGGACCCTGGGGGAAAAACTGTTTTTT.

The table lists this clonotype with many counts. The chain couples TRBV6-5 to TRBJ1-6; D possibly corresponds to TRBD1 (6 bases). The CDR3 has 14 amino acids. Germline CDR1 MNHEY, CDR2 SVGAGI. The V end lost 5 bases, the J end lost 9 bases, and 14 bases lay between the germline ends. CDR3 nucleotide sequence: TGTGCCAGCAGTACGGGACAACTCCCTTCACCCCTCCACTTT. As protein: CASSTGQLPSPLHF.

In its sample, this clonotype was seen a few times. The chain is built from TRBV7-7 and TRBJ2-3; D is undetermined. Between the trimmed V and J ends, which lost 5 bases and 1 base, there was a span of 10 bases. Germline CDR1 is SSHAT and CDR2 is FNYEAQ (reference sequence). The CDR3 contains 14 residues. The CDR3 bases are TGTGCCAGCAGCCCTAACCCCCGCACAGATACGCAGTATTTT. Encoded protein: CASSPNPRTDTQYF.

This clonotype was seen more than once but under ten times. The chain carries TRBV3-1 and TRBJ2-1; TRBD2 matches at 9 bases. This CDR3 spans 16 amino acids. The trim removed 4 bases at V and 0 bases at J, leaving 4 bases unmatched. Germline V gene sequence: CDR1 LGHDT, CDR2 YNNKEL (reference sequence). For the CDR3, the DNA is TGTGCCAGCAGCCCGATTAGCGGGGGCTCCTACAATGAGCAGTTCTTC. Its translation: CASSPISGGSYNEQFF.

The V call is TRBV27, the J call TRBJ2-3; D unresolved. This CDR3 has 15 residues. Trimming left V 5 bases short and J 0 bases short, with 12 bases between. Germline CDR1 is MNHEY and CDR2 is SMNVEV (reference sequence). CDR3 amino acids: CASSRRTESTDTQYF. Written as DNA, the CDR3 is TGTGCCAGCAGTCGACGGACGGAAAGCACAGATACGCAGTATTTT.

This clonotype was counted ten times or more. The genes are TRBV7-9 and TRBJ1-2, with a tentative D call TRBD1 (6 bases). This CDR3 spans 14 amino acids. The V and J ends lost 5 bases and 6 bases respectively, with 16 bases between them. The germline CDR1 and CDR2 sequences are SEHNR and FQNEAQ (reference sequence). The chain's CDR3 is CASSPRVGGDGYTF. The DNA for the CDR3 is TGTGCCAGCAGCCCCCGTGTTGGGGGCGATGGCTACACCTTC.

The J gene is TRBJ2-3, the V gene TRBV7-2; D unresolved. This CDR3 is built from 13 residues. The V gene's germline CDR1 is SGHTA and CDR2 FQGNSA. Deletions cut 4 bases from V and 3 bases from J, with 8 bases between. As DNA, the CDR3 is TGTGCCAGCAGCTCGAGACCGACAGATACGCAGTATTTT. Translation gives CASSSRPTDTQYF.

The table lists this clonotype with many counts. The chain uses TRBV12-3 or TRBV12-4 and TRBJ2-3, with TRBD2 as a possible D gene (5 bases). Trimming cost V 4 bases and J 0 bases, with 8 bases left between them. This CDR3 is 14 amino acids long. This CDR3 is CASSSGLSTDTQYF. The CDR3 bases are TGTGCCAGCAGTTCCGGACTGAGCACAGATACGCAGTATTTT.

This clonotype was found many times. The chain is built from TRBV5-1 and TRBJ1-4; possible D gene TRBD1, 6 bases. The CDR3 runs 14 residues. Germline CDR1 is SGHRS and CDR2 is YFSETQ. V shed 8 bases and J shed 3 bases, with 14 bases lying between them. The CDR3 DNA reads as TGCGCCAGTACCACAGGGTCGGCTAATGAAAAACTGTTTTTT. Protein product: CASTTGSANEKLFF.

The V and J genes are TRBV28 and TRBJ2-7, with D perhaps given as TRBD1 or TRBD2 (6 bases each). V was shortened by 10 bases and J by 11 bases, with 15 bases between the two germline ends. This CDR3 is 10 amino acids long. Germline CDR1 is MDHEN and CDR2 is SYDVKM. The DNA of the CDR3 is TGTGCCACTGGGGGGCTGTTAAAGTACTTC. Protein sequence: CATGGLLKYF.

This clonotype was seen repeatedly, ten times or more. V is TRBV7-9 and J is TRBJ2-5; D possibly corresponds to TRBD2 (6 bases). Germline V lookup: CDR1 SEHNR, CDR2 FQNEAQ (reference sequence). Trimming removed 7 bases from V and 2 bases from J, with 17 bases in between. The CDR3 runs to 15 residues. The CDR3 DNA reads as TGTGCCAGCACCGATCGGGGGAACGCTCAAGAGACCCAGTACTTC. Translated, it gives CASTDRGNAQETQYF. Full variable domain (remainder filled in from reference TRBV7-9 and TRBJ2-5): DTGVSQNPRHKITKRGQNVTFRCDPISEHNRLYWYRQTLGQGPEFLTYFQNEAQLEKSRLLSDRFSAERPKGSFSTLEIQRTEQGDSAMYLCASTDRGNAQETQYFGPGTRLLVL.

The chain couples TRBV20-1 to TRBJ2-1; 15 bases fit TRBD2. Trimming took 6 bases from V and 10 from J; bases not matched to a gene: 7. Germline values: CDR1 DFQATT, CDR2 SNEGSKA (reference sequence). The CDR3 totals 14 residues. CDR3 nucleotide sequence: TGCAGTGCCCGGACTAGCGGGAGGGCCAGAGAGCAGTTCTTC. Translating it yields CSARTSGRAREQFF.

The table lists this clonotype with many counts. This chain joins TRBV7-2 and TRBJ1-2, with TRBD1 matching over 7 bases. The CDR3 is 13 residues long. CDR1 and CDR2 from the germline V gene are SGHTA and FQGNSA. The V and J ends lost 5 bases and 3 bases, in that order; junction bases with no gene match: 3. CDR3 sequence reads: CASSQGQYYGYTF. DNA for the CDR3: TGTGCCAGCAGCCAGGGACAGTACTATGGCTACACCTTC. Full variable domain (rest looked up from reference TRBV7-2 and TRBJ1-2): GAGVSQSPSNKVTEKGKDVELRCDPISGHTALYWYRQSLGQGLEFLIYFQGNSAPDKSGLPSDRFSAERTGGSVSTLTIQRTQQEDSAVYLCASSQGQYYGYTFGSGTRLTVV.

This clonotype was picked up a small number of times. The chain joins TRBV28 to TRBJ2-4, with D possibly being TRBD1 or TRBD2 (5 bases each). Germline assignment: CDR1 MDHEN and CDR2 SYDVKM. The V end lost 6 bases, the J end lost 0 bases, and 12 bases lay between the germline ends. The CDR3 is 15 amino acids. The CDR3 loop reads CASSSEGRAKNIQYF. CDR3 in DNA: TGTGCCAGCAGCAGCGAGGGGCGAGCCAAAAACATTCAGTACTTC.

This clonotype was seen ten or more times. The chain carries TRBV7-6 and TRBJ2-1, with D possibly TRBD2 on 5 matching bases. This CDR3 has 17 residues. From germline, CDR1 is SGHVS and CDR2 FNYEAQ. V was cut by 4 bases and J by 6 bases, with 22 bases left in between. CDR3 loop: CASSSVPGSYGGNEQFF. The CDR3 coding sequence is TGTGCCAGCAGCTCAGTCCCGGGGTCCTACGGAGGCAATGAGCAGTTCTTC. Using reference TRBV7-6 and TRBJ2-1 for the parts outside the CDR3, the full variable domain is GAGVSQSPRYKVTKRGQDVALRCDPISGHVSLYWYRQALGQGPEFLTYFNYEAQQDKSGLPNDRFSAERPEGSISTLTIQRTEQRDSAMYRCASSSVPGSYGGNEQFFGPGTRLTVL.

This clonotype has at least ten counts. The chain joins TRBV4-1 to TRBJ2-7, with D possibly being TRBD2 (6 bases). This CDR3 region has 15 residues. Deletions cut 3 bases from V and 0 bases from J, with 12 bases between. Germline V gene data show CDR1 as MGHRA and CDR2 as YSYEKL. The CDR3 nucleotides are TGCGCCAGCAGCCATGGAGGGGCCGACTCCTACGAGCAGTACTTC. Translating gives CASSHGGADSYEQYF.

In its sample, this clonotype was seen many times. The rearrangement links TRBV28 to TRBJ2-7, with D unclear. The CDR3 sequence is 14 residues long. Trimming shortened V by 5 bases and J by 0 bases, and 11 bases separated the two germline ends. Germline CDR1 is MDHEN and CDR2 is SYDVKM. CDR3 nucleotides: TGTGCCAGCAGTCTCGTAGCACCCTCCTACGAGCAGTACTTC. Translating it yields CASSLVAPSYEQYF.

The CDR3: CASSLMLRTANTGELFF. The CDR3 DNA reads TGTGCCAGCAGTTTAATGTTACGGACAGCGAACACCGGGGAGCTGTTTTTT. The rearrangement joins TRBV12-3 or TRBV12-4 to TRBJ2-2; weak D call: TRBD1 (6 bases). This CDR3 contains 17 residues. V was shortened by 2 bases and J by 0 bases, with 13 bases between the two germline ends.